This T cell receptor beta chain was recovered during a study of blood T cell repertoires in COVID-19. On the study more broadly: Acute and convalescent COVID-19 samples came from the United States, Italy and Spain. Sample material is recorded as cDNA or gDNA derived from T cells, B-cell-depleted T cells, or PBMCs.

In the original analysis: Amplified reference gene primers provided the basis for estimating nucleated cell counts. Profiled with immunoSEQ multiplex PCR; TCRdb holds only in-frame clones, not every one. V and J calls and clone size come straight from that table; D and trimming were deduced from the DNA. The data hold about 140,000 clones, with 65% to 90% observed a single time. The material sequenced was peripheral blood. The source of this sequence is a human donor in a cohort sampled during active COVID-19.

The CDR3 DNA is TGTGCCAGCAGCTCGGACAGGTTTCAGCCCCAGCATTTT. Its translation is CASSSDRFQPQHF. This sequence joins TRBV3-1 (or the pseudogene TRBV3-2) and TRBJ1-5; 7 positions agree with TRBD1. V dropped 5 bases and J dropped 6; count of bases not matched to a gene: 4. The CDR3 runs 13 residues. Germline CDR1 reads LGHDT; CDR2 reads YNNKEL (reference sequence).